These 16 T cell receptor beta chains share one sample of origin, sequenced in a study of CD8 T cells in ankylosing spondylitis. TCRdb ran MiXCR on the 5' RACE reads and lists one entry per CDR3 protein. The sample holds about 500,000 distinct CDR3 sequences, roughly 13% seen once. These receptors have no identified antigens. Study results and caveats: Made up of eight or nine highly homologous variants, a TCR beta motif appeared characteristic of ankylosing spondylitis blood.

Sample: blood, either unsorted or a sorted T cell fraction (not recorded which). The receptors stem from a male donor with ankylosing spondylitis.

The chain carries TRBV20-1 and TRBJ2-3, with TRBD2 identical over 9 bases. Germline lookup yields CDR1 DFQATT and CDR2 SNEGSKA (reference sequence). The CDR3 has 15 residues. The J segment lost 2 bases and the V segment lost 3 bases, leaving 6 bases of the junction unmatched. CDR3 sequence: CSASRVAGATDTQYF. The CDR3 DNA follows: TGCAGTGCTAGTCGGGTAGCGGGAGCCACAGATACGCAGTATTTT.

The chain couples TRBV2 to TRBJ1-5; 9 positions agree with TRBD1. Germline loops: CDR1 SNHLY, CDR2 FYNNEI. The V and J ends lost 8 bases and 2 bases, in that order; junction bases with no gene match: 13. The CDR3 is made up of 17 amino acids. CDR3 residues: CASRSRDRVRGNQPQHF. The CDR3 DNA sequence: TGTGCCAGCCGGTCCCGGGACAGGGTCCGGGGCAATCAGCCCCAGCATTTT. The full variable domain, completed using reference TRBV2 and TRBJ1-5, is EPEVTQTPSHQVTQMGQEVILRCVPISNHLYFYWYRQILGQKVEFLVSFYNNEISEKSEIFDDQFSVERPDGSNFTLKIRSTKLEDSAMYFCASRSRDRVRGNQPQHFGDGTRLSIL.

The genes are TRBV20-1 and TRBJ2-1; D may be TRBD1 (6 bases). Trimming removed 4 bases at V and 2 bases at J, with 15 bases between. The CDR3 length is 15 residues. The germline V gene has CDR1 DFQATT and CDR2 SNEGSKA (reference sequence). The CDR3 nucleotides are TGCAGTGCTAAAGGTAGGGGGTACCCCTACAATGAGCAGTTCTTC. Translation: CSAKGRGYPYNEQFF.

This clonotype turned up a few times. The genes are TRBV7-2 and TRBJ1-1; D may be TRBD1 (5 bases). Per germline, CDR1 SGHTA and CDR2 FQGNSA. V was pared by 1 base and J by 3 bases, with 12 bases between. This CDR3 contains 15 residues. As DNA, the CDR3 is TGTGCCAGCAGCTTAGGGGGGTTCGGCGACACTGAAGCTTTCTTT. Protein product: CASSLGGFGDTEAFF. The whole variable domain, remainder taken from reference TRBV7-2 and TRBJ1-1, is GAGVSQSPSNKVTEKGKDVELRCDPISGHTALYWYRQSLGQGLEFLIYFQGNSAPDKSGLPSDRFSAERTGGSVSTLTIQRTQQEDSAVYLCASSLGGFGDTEAFFGQGTRLTVV.

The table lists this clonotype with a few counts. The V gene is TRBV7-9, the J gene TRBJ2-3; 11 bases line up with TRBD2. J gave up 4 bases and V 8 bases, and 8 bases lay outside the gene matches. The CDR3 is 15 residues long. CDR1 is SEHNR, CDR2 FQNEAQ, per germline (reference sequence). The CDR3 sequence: CASLLAGGDSDTQYF. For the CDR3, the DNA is TGTGCCAGCCTGCTAGCGGGAGGTGACTCAGATACGCAGTATTTT.

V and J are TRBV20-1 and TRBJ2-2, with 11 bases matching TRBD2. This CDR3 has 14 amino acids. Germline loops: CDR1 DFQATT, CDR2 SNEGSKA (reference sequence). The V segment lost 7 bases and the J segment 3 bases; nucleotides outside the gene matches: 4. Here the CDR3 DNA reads TGCAGTGTTGGGACTAGCGGAGACACCGGGGAGCTGTTTTTT. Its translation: CSVGTSGDTGELFF.

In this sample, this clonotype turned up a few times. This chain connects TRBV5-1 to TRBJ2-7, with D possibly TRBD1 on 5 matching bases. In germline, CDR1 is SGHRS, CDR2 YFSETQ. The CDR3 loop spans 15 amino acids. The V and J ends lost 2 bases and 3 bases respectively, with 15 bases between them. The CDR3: CASSFGHLLNYEQYF. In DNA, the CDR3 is TGCGCCAGCAGCTTCGGACACCTGCTGAACTACGAGCAGTACTTC.

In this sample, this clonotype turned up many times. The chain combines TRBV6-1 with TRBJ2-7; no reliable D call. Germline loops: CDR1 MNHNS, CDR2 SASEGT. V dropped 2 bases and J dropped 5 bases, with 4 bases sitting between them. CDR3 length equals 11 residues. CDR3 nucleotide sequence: TGTGCCAGCAGTGAACTGAACGAGCAGTACGTC. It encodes CASSELNEQYV.

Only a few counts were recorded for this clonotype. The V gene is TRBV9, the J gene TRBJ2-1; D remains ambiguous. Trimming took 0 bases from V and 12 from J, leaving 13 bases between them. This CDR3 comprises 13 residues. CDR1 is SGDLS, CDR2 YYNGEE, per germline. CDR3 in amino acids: CASSVVAATGQFF. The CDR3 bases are TGTGCCAGCAGCGTAGTCGCGGCTACGGGGCAGTTCTTC.

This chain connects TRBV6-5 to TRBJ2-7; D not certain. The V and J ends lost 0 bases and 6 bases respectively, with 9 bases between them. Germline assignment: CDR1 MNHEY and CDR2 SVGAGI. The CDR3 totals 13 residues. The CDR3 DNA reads TGTGCCAGCAGTTACTCTAGGGTTAGCGAGCAGTACGTC. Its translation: CASSYSRVSEQYV.

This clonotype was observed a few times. The CDR3 region is CASSVTGTGVMEQYF. CDR3 in DNA: TGTGCCAGTAGTGTTACCGGGACAGGGGTGATGGAGCAGTACTTC. The chain links TRBV19 to TRBJ2-7, with 10 bases that match TRBD1. This CDR3 has 15 residues. CDR1 and CDR2 (germline): LNHDA, SQIVND (reference sequence). Unmatched junction bases numbered 11, after V lost 5 bases and J lost 7 bases. Based on the CDR3 plus reference TRBV19 and TRBJ2-7, the full variable domain is DGGITQSPKYLFRKEGQNVTLSCEQNLNHDAMYWYRQDPGQGLRLIYYSQIVNDFQKGDIAEGYSVSREKKESFPLTVTSAQKNPTAFYLCASSVTGTGVMEQYFGPGTRLTVT.

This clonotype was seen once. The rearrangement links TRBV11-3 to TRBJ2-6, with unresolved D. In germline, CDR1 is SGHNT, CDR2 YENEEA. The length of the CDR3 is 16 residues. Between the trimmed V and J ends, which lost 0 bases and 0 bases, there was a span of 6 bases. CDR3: CASSLDHNSGANVLTF. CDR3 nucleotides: TGTGCCAGCAGCTTAGATCACAACTCTGGGGCCAACGTCCTGACTTTC.

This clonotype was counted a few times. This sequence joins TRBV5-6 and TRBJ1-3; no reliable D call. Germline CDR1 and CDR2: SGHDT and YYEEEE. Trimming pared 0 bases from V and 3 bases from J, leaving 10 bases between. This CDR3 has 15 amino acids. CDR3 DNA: TGTGCCAGCAGCTTGGAGGGTCCGGGTGGAAACACCATATATTTT. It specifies CASSLEGPGGNTIYF.

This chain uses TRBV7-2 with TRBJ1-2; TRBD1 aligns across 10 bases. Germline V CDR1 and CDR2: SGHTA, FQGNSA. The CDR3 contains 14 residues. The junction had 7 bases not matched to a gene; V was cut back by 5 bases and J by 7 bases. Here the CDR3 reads CASSPDRGQVGYTF. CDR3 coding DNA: TGTGCCAGCAGCCCCGACAGGGGGCAGGTTGGCTACACCTTC. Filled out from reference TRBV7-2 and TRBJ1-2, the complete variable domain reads GAGVSQSPSNKVTEKGKDVELRCDPISGHTALYWYRQSLGQGLEFLIYFQGNSAPDKSGLPSDRFSAERTGGSVSTLTIQRTQQEDSAVYLCASSPDRGQVGYTFGSGTRLTVV.

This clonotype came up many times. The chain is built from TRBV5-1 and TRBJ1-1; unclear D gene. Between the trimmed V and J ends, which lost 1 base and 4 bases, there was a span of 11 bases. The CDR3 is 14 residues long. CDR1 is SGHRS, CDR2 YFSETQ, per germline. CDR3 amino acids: CASSLNRAGTEAFF. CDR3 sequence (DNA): TGCGCCAGCAGCTTGAATAGGGCGGGCACTGAAGCTTTCTTT.

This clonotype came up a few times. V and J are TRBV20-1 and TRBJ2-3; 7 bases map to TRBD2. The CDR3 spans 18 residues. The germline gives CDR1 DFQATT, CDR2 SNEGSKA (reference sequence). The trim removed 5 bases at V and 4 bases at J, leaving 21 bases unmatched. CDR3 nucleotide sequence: TGCAGTGCTCCTTACGAGGGAGGGGCCTGGAATCTTGCAGATACGCAGTATTTT. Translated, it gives CSAPYEGGAWNLADTQYF.